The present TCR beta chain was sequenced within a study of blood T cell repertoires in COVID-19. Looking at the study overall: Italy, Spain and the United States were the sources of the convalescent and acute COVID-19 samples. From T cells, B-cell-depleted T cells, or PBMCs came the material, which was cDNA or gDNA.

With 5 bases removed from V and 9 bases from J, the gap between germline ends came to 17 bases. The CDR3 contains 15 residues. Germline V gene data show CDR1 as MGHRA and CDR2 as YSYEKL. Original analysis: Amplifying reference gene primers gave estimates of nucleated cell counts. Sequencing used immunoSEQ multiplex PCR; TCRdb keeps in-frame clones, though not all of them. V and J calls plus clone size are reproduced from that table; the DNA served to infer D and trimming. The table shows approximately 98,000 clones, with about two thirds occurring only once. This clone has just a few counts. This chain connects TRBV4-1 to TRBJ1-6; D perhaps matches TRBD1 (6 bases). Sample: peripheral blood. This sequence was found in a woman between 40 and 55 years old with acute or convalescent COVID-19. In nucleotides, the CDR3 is TGCGCCAGCAGCGGCACCCAGGGGTGGGTTTCACCCCTCCACTTT. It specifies CASSGTQGWVSPLHF.